One TCR beta chain is described in this entry. The target antigen is unknown. Measured with immunoSEQ multiplex PCR; TCRdb has only the in-frame clones, and not every one. The table has over 45,000 clones, 81% seen once. Specified time point: week 5, during vaccination. The content of each vaccine dose was 300 ug of mutant IDH1 20-mer peptide, and topical imiquimod accompanied it. The sample originates from a study of a mutant IDH1 vaccine in newly diagnosed glioma. The V and J ends lost 4 bases and 0 bases respectively, with 12 bases between them. Germline values: CDR1 SGHTA, CDR2 FQGNSA. This CDR3 spans 16 amino acids.

Sequenced here: PBMCs, sampled from a glioma patient whose treatment included an IDH1 peptide vaccine. The receptor comes from a man aged 25 to 40 with glioma. The chain is built from TRBV7-2 and TRBJ1-4; D is ambiguous. This CDR3 reads CASSSHRGTTNEKLFF. CDR3 nucleotides: TGTGCCAGCAGCTCCCACCGCGGGACAACTAATGAAAAACTGTTTTTT.